Presented here are 28 T cell receptor beta chains from one specimen sequenced in a study of molecular identifiers for immune sequencing clone quantification. TCRdb re-derived calls from the PCR reads in MiXCR, one entry per CDR3 protein. Seen here are fewer than 350,000 distinct CDR3 sequences, roughly 24% observed once, and the top ten hold about 0.73%. The sequencing input was naive CD8+ T cells from blood, with Jurkat cell RNA spiked in. Subset in this sample: FACS-sorted CD8+CD4-CCR7+CD45RA+ naive T cells. These receptor sequences come from a human donor in good health. Some libraries in this study had Jurkat cell RNA spiked in.

CDR3 nucleotide sequence: TGTGCCTGGAGTGTAGGGGCCCGGCCGCCTCCCCAGCATTTT. Its protein is CAWSVGARPPPQHF. The chain links TRBV30 to TRBJ1-5; D might be TRBD1 (5 bases). Per germline, CDR1 GTSNPN and CDR2 SVGIG (reference sequence). V gave up 0 bases and J gave up 10 bases, with 16 bases separating them. The CDR3 runs to 14 residues.

The chain has TRBV10-3 and TRBJ2-7; D is uncertain. CDR3 size: 13 residues. V shed 2 bases and J shed 3 bases, with 8 bases lying between them. From germline, CDR1 is ENHRY and CDR2 SYGVKD. The CDR3 is CAISELGVYEQYF. The DNA of the CDR3 is TGTGCCATCAGTGAGCTTGGGGTCTACGAGCAGTACTTC.

As concerns this clonotype: One end of the junction fails to match germline, which may point to a read error. This rearrangement joins TRBV27 to TRBJ2-7, with 11 nucleotides matching TRBD2. The CDR3 sequence is 15 residues long. Germline V CDR1 and CDR2: MNHEY, SMNVEV (reference sequence). CDR3 bases: TGTGCCAGCGGTTTTGGGACTAGCGGCCCCTACGAGCAGTACTTC. Translation: CASGFGTSGPYEQYF.

Points on this clonotype: A much larger clone sits a single nucleotide away, making a read error possible. The rearrangement links TRBV20-1 to TRBJ2-5; D perhaps matches TRBD2 (6 bases). This CDR3 is built from 16 residues. Per germline, CDR1 DFQATT and CDR2 SNEGSKA (reference sequence). The CDR3 nucleotides are TGCAGTGCTAGTGGGGGGATCGGAGCGCAAGAAGAGGCCCAGTACTTC. Translated: CSASGGIGAQEEAQYF.

This clonotype has just a few counts. V gene TRBV18 combines with J gene TRBJ2-3; TRBD2 matches at 11 bases. This CDR3 region has 17 residues. Germline V gene sequence: CDR1 KGHSH, CDR2 LQKENI. J was trimmed by 8 bases and V by 3 bases; bases with no gene match: 13. CDR3 nucleotides: TGTGCCAGCTCACCCACGGAGGTAGCGGGAGGGCCTGGTACGCAGTATTTT. Translated: CASSPTEVAGGPGTQYF.

Ten or more counts support this clonotype. V usage is TRBV7-2 and J usage is TRBJ2-2; D is tentatively TRBD1 or TRBD2 (5 bases each). CDR3 length equals 13 residues. From germline, CDR1 is SGHTA and CDR2 FQGNSA. V lost 6 bases to trimming and J lost 6 bases, with 11 bases between them. CDR3 loop: CASSYGTPGELFF. The CDR3 nucleotides are TGTGCCAGCAGTTACGGGACGCCCGGGGAGCTGTTTTTT. The full variable domain, its missing parts supplied by reference TRBV7-2 and TRBJ2-2, is GAGVSQSPSNKVTEKGKDVELRCDPISGHTALYWYRQSLGQGLEFLIYFQGNSAPDKSGLPSDRFSAERTGGSVSTLTIQRTQQEDSAVYLCASSYGTPGELFFGEGSRLTVL.

This clonotype showed up just a few times. The chain links TRBV21-1 to TRBJ1-4; the DNA was not compared with TRBD1, the D call given in the table. TRBV21-1 is marked as a pseudogene. The CDR3 spans 14 residues. The CDR3 bases are TGTGCCAGCAGCAAAGAATTGAGGGGTGAAAAACTGTTTTTT. This encodes CASSKELRGEKLFF.

This clonotype came up many times. The rearrangement links TRBV5-1 to TRBJ1-5; D is unresolved. Trimming cost V 0 bases and J 5 bases, with 12 bases left between them. The CDR3 has 15 residues. CDR1 and CDR2 from the germline V gene are SGHRS and YFSETQ. CDR3 region: CASSLDAGAYQPQHF. In nucleotides, the CDR3 is TGCGCCAGCAGCTTGGACGCGGGAGCATATCAGCCCCAGCATTTT.

This clonotype has a count of ten or more. The V call is TRBV29-1, the J call TRBJ2-7; D remains ambiguous. The germline gives CDR1 SQVTM, CDR2 ANQGSEA. The length of the CDR3 is 14 residues. The V end was cut by 0 bases, the J end by 0 bases, with 9 bases between. CDR3 sequence reads: CSVEERRNSYEQYF. CDR3 sequence (DNA): TGCAGCGTTGAAGAGCGGCGGAACTCCTACGAGCAGTACTTC.

The sample holds many counts of this clonotype. This CDR3 reads CASSADRAQETQYF. The CDR3 nucleotides are TGTGCCAGCAGTGCTGACAGAGCTCAAGAGACCCAGTACTTC. The chain links TRBV6-5 to TRBJ2-5; TRBD1 might be the D (5 bases). The length of the CDR3 is 14 residues. CDR1 MNHEY and CDR2 SVGAGI come from the germline V gene. V lost 5 bases to trimming and J lost 2 bases, with 12 bases between them.

This clonotype came up many times. The chain employs TRBV20-1 and TRBJ2-3; no clear D gene. The CDR3 covers 14 residues. The germline V gene has CDR1 DFQATT and CDR2 SNEGSKA (reference sequence). V lost 6 bases and J lost 4, with 17 bases in between. CDR3 coding DNA: TGCAGTGCCGCCAGAGGTGTTGAGCCAGATACGCAGTATTTT. Amino acids: CSAARGVEPDTQYF.

As for this clonotype: This CDR3 fails to terminate in the conserved phenylalanine or tryptophan, so it likely reflects a read error. The chain employs TRBV12-3 or TRBV12-4 and TRBJ2-1, with D unresolved. The germline V and J ends were trimmed by 4 bases and 8 bases, with 9 bases remaining between them. This CDR3 comprises 12 residues. This chain's CDR3 is CASSWLGYEQFY. CDR3 sequence (DNA): TGTGCCAGCAGTTGGTTGGGCTATGAGCAGTTCTAC.

This clonotype appeared many times. This chain uses TRBV19 with TRBJ2-3; no clear D. V was cut by 4 bases and J by 0 bases, with 5 bases left in between. The CDR3 runs to 13 residues. Germline V gives CDR1 LNHDA, CDR2 SQIVND (reference sequence). The CDR3: CASSTTSTDTQYF. The CDR3 DNA reads as TGTGCCAGTAGTACGACTAGCACAGATACGCAGTATTTT. Filled out from reference TRBV19 and TRBJ2-3, the complete variable domain reads DGGITQSPKYLFRKEGQNVTLSCEQNLNHDAMYWYRQDPGQGLRLIYYSQIVNDFQKGDIAEGYSVSREKKESFPLTVTSAQKNPTAFYLCASSTTSTDTQYFGPGTRLTVL.

With respect to this clonotype: This may be a read error, as it is one base from a much larger clone. The J gene is TRBJ1-6, the V gene TRBV7-9; the D is unclear. CDR1 and CDR2 from the germline V gene are SEHNR and FQNEAQ (reference sequence). The CDR3 spans 16 residues. Written as DNA, the CDR3 is TGTGCCAGCGGCTTATCGCCCGTGGTCGATAATTCACCCCTCCACTTT. This codes for CASGLSPVVDNSPLHF.

Details on this clonotype: A single base separates this from a much larger clone, so it may be a read error. This CDR3 is missing its conserved last phenylalanine or tryptophan, likely due to a read error. V is TRBV5-3 and J is TRBJ1-1, with a tentative D call TRBD1 (5 bases). TRBV5-3 is noted as an ORF with a role that remains uncertain. CDR3 length: 16 residues. CDR3 nucleotide sequence: TGTGCCAGCAGCTTGGATCCGGCAGGGATGAACACTGAAGCTTTCCTT. Amino acids: CASSLDPAGMNTEAFL.

Of note for this clonotype: A junction boundary mismatches the germline segment, possibly from a read error. The chain links TRBV4-1 to TRBJ2-3; D call uncertain. In germline, CDR1 is MGHRA, CDR2 YSYEKL. This CDR3 region has 15 residues. The CDR3 is CASSPPPGHTDTRYF. CDR3 sequence (DNA): TGCGCCAGCAGCCCCCCCCCGGGCCACACAGATACGCGGTATTTT.

J is TRBJ2-1 and V is TRBV30, with 7 bases that match TRBD1. Unmatched junction bases numbered 3, after V lost 3 bases and J lost 4 bases. The germline V gene has CDR1 GTSNPN and CDR2 SVGIG (reference sequence). The CDR3 has 13 amino acids. CDR3 protein: CAWRIQGYNEQFF. For the CDR3, the DNA is TGTGCCTGGAGGATACAGGGGTACAATGAGCAGTTCTTC. The variable domain in full, with the rest retrieved from reference TRBV30 and TRBJ2-1, is SQTIHQWPATLVQPVGSPLSLECTVEGTSNPNLYWYRQAAGRGLQLLFYSVGIGQISSEVPQNLSASRPQDRQFILSSKKLLLSDSGFYLCAWRIQGYNEQFFGPGTRLTVL.

Ten or more counts support this clonotype. The V and J genes are TRBV7-2 and TRBJ2-2; D not resolved. Germline V gene lookup returns CDR1 SGHTA and CDR2 FQGNSA. V was cut by 5 bases and J by 1 base, with 5 bases left in between. The CDR3 consists of 13 residues. The CDR3 coding sequence is TGTGCCAGCAGCAGAGGGAACACCGGGGAGCTGTTTTTT. It yields the protein CASSRGNTGELFF.

This clonotype was found a few times. This chain joins TRBV19 and TRBJ1-2; D remains unclear. CDR1 and CDR2 from the germline V gene are LNHDA and SQIVND (reference sequence). The CDR3 totals 16 residues. Between the trimmed V and J ends, which lost 4 bases and 4 bases, there was a span of 19 bases. CDR3 nucleotide sequence: TGTGCCAGTAGTAGCTTCGAAGTAATGTACTCCTATGGCTACACCTTC. Translating gives CASSSFEVMYSYGYTF.

V is TRBV10-3 and J is TRBJ2-7; 8 bases are a match to TRBD2. Germline trimming cut 4 bases from V and 0 bases from J; bases unmatched to any gene: 2. The germline V gene encodes CDR1 ENHRY and CDR2 SYGVKD. CDR3 size: 14 residues. The CDR3 sequence is CAISGGGFSYEQYF. In DNA form, the CDR3 reads TGTGCCATCAGTGGCGGGGGGTTCTCCTACGAGCAGTACTTC.

This clonotype was counted once. The chain recombines TRBV4-2 with TRBJ1-1, with D hard to call. The ends were cut back, 6 bases at V and 2 bases at J, with 13 bases in the middle. This CDR3 is built from 14 residues. Germline loops: CDR1 LGHNA, CDR2 YNFKEQ. CDR3 sequence reads: CASSLGLFNTEAFF. The DNA for the CDR3 is TGTGCCAGCAGTCTTGGACTGTTCAACACTGAAGCTTTCTTT.

To note about this clonotype: One end of the junction is discordant with germline, which a read error may explain. The chain uses TRBV19 and TRBJ1-4; no definite D call. Germline V gene lookup returns CDR1 LNHDA and CDR2 SQIVND (reference sequence). CDR3 length: 15 residues. The chain's CDR3 is CAGSIGPATNEKLFF. The CDR3 nucleotides read TGTGCCGGTAGTATTGGGCCTGCAACTAATGAAAAACTGTTTTTT.

At least ten counts were recorded for this clonotype. The rearrangement uses TRBV29-1 and TRBJ1-1, with D unresolved. V lost 4 bases and J lost 0, with 12 bases in between. Germline V gene sequence: CDR1 SQVTM, CDR2 ANQGSEA. The CDR3 runs to 14 residues. The CDR3: CSVGYGSMNTEAFF. CDR3 bases: TGCAGCGTTGGGTATGGCAGCATGAACACTGAAGCTTTCTTT.

This clonotype was detected a few times. The chain links TRBV12-3 or TRBV12-4 to TRBJ2-7; D is unclear. CDR3 length: 13 residues. V shed 7 bases and J shed 2 bases, with 12 bases lying between them. The chain's CDR3 is CASTPIGAYEQYF. The CDR3 coding sequence is TGTGCCAGCACCCCGATTGGGGCCTACGAGCAGTACTTC.

Ten or more counts support this clonotype. J is TRBJ1-1 and V is TRBV7-6; D gene unclear. CDR3 length equals 13 residues. Trimming took off 5 bases at V and 2 bases at J, with 9 bases between the two ends. Per germline, CDR1 SGHVS and CDR2 FNYEAQ. The CDR3 DNA sequence: TGTGCCAGCAGCCCCGGACGTAACACTGAAGCTTTCTTT. Translation: CASSPGRNTEAFF.

Worth noting for this clonotype: Likely a read error: the CDR3 ends without its conserved phenylalanine or tryptophan. This chain joins TRBV27 and TRBJ2-7, with D tentatively TRBD1 or TRBD2 (7 bases each). V was cut by 5 bases and J by 5 bases, with 16 bases left in between. Germline loops: CDR1 MNHEY, CDR2 SMNVEV (reference sequence). CDR3 length equals 14 residues. As DNA, the CDR3 is TGTGCCAGCAGTGAAGCGGGACAGATGAACGAGCAGTACTCC. This codes for CASSEAGQMNEQYS.

This clonotype was observed at least ten times. The chain links TRBV13 to TRBJ2-3; TRBD2 aligns across 8 bases. Germline assignment: CDR1 PRHDT and CDR2 FYEKMQ (reference sequence). V dropped 1 base and J dropped 7; count of bases not matched to a gene: 4. This CDR3 spans 14 amino acids. CDR3 nucleotide sequence: TGTGCCAGCAGCTTAGCGGGGGGGCCAAATACGCAGTATTTT. Protein: CASSLAGGPNTQYF.

The table lists this clonotype with many counts. This rearrangement joins TRBV4-3 to TRBJ1-3; D perhaps matches TRBD1 (5 bases). V lost 8 bases and J lost 4, with 15 bases in between. CDR1 is LGHNA and CDR2 is YSLEER in the germline V gene. The CDR3 spans 14 residues. The CDR3 DNA sequence: TGCGCCAGCTCAGATGACAGTATGGGAAACACCATATATTTT. Translation: CASSDDSMGNTIYF.